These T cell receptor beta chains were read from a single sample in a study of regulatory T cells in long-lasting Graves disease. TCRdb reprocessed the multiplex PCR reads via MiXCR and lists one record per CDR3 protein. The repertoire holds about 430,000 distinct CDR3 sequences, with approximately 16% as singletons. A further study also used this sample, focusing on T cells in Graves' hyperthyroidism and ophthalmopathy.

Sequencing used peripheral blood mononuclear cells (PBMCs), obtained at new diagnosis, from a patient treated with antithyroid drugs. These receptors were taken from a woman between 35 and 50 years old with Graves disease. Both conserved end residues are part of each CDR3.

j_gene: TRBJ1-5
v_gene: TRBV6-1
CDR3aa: CASIEVGQPQHF

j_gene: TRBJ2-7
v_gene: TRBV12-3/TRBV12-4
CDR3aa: CASSLASGAYEQYF

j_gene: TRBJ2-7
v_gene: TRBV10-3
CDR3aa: CASSLGQGRRDEQYF

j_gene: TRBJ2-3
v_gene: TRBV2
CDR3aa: CASSDPSGSLGDTQYF

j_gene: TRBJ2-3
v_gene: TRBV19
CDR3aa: CASSGDSTPSTDTQYF

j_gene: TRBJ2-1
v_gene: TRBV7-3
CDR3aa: CASGAGAVNGEQFF

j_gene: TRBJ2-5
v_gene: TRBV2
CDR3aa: CASSAATAGETQYF

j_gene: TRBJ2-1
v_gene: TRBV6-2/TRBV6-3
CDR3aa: CASSYYLLTSSYNEQFF

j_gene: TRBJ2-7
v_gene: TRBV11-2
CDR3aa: CASSPTTGKFEQYF

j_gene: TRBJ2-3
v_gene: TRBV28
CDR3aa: CASSSDVPEADTQYF

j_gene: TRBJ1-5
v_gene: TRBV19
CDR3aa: CASSVLPVGGQPQHF

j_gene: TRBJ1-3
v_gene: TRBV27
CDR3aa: CASSEYRASNTIYF

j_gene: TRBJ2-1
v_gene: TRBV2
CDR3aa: CASILGTSANEQFF

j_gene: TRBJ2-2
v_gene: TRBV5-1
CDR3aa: CASSRGDSALELFF

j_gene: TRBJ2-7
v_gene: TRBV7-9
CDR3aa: CASSLGRTSGSSQQYF

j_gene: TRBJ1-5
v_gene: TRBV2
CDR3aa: CASSEARQGGQPQHF